The entry below describes one T cell receptor (beta chain). Trimming stripped 5 bases from V and 5 bases from J, with 22 bases between. CDR1 is ENHRY, CDR2 SYGVKD, per germline. The CDR3 runs 18 residues. The data stem from a study of blood T cell repertoires in COVID-19. Overall study: Samples came from the United States, Italy and Spain, spanning acute and convalescent COVID-19. PBMCs, B-cell-depleted T cells, or T cells were the source of the cDNA or gDNA that made up the material.

Authors' data handling: Amplification with reference gene primers provided the estimates of nucleated cell counts. The method was immunoSEQ multiplex PCR; TCRdb's version includes in-frame clones alone and lacks a portion of them. For V, J and clone size, that table is used; D and trimming come from the DNA. The data hold about 210,000 clones, with over 75% observed a single time. Sequences were obtained from peripheral blood. The V call is TRBV10-3, the J call TRBJ1-6; the D is unclear. This sequence originates from a woman aged 40 to 49 with acute or convalescent COVID-19. This CDR3 reads CAISPTPHGSRHNSPLHF. The CDR3 nucleotides read TGTGCCATCAGTCCTACCCCTCATGGTAGCCGGCATAATTCACCCCTCCACTTT.